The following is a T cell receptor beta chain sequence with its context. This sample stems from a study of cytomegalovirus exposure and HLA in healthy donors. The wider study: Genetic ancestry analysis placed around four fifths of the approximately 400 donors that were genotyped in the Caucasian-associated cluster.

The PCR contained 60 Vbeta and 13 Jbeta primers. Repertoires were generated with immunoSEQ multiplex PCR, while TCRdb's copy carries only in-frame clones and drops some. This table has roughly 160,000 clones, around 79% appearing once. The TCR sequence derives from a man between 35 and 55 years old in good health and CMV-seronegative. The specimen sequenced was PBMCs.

The CDR3 coding sequence is TGTGCCAGCAGCGGACTAGCGGGTGGTACCGGGGAGCTGTTTTTT. Amino acids: CASSGLAGGTGELFF. The chain couples TRBV4-2 to TRBJ2-2; 11 bases align to TRBD2. V trimming: 5 bases; J trimming: 5 bases; junction bases outside the gene matches: 4. Germline CDR1 is LGHNA and CDR2 is YNFKEQ. This CDR3 spans 15 amino acids.